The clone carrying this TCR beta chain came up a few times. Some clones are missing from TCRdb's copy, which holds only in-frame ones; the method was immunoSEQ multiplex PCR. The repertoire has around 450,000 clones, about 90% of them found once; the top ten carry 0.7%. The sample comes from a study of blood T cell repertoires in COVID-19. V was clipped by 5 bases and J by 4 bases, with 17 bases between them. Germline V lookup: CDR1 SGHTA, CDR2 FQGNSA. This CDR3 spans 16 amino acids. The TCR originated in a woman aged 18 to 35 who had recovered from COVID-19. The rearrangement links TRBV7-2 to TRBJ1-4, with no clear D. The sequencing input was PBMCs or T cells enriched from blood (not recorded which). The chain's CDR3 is CASSGRSGNFNEKLFF. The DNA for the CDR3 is TGTGCCAGCAGCGGCCGATCCGGGAATTTTAATGAAAAACTGTTTTTT. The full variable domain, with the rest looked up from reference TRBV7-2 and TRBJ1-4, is GAGVSQSPSNKVTEKGKDVELRCDPISGHTALYWYRQSLGQGLEFLIYFQGNSAPDKSGLPSDRFSAERTGGSVSTLTIQRTQQEDSAVYLCASSGRSGNFNEKLFFGSGTQLSVL.